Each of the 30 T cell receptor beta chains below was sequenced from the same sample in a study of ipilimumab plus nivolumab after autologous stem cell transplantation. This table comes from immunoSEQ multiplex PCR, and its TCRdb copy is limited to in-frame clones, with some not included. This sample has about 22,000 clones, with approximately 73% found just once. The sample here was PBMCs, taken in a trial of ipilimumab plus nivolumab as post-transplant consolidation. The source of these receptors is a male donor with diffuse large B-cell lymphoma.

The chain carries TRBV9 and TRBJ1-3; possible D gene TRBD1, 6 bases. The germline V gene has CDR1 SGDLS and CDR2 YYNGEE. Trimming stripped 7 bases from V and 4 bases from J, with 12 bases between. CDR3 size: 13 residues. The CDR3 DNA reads TGTGCCAGCGCCAGGGGAGACGGAAACACCATATATTTT. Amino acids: CASARGDGNTIYF.

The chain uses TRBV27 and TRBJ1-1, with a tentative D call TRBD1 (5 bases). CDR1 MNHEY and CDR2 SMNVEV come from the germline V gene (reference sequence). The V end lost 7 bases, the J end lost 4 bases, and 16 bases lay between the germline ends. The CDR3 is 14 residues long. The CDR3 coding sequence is TGTGCCAGCACCAGACAGTGGGGGGGCACTGAAGCTTTCTTT. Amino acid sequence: CASTRQWGGTEAFF.

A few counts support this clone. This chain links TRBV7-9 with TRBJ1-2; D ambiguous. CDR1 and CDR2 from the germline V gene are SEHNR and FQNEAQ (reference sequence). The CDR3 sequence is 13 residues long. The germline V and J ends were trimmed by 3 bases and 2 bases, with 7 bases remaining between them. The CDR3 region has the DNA TGTGCCAGCAGCTTGTACAGCAACTATGGCTACACCTTC. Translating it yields CASSLYSNYGYTF.

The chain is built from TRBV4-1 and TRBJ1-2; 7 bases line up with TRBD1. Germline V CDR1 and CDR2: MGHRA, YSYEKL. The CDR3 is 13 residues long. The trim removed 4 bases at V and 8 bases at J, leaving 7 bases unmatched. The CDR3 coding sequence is TGCGCCAGCAGCCTTACAGGGGCCGGAGGCTACACCTTC. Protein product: CASSLTGAGGYTF.

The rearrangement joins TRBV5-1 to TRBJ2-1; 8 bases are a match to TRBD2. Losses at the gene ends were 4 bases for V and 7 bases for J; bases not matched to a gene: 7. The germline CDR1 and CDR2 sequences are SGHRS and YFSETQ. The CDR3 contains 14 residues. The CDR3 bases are TGCGCCAGCAGCCACCCGGGGGGGGATAATGAGCAGTTCTTC. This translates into CASSHPGGDNEQFF.

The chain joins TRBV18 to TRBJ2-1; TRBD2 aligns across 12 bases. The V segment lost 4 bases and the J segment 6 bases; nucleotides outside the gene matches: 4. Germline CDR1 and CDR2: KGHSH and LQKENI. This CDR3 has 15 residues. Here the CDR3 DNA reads TGTGCCAGCTCACTAGGGACTAGCGGGCGCAATGAGCAGTTCTTC. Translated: CASSLGTSGRNEQFF.

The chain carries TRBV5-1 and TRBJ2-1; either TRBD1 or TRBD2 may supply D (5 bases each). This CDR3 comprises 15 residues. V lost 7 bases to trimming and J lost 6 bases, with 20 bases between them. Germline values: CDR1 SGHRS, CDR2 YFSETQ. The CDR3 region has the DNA TGCGCCAGCGGGACGACATTTGTTGGGGCCAATGAGCAGTTCTTC. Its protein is CASGTTFVGANEQFF.

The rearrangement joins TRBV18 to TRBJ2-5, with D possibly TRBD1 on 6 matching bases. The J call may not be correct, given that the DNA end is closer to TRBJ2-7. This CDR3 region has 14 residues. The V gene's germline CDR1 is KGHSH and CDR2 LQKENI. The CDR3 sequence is CASSPGATGPEQYF. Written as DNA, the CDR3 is TGTGCCAGCTCACCAGGGGCGACAGGACCCGAGCAGTACTTC.

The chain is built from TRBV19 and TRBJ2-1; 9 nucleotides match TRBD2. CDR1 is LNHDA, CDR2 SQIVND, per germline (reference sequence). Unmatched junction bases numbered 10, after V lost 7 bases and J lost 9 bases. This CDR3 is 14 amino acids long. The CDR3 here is CASTFGGGAREQFF. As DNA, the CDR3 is TGTGCCAGTACCTTTGGCGGGGGGGCCCGTGAGCAGTTCTTC. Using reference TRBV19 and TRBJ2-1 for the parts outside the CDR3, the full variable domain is DGGITQSPKYLFRKEGQNVTLSCEQNLNHDAMYWYRQDPGQGLRLIYYSQIVNDFQKGDIAEGYSVSREKKESFPLTVTSAQKNPTAFYLCASTFGGGAREQFFGPGTRLTVL.

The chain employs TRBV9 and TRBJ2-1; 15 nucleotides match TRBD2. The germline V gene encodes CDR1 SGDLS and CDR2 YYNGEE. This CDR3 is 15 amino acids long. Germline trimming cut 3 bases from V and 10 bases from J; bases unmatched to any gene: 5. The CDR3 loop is CASSDDGLAGGEQFF. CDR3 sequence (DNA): TGTGCCAGCAGCGATGACGGACTAGCGGGAGGGGAGCAGTTCTTC.

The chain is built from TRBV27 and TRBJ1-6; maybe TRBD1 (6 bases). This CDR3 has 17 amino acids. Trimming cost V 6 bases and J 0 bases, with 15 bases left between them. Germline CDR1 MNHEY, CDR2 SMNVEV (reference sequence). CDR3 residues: CASRLGAPGSYNSPLHF. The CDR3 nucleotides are TGTGCCAGCAGGTTGGGGGCTCCTGGCTCCTATAATTCACCCCTCCACTTT.

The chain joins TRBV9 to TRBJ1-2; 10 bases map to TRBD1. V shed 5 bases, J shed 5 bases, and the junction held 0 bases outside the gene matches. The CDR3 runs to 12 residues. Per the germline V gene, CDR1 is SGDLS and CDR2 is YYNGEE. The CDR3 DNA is TGTGCCAGCAGGGGACAGGGGTATGGCTACACCTTC. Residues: CASRGQGYGYTF.

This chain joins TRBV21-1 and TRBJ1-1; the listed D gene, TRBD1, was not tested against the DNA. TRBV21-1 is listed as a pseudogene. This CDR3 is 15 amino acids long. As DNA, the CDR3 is TGTGCCAGCAGCACCCCCGACAGTACTTACCCTGAAGCTTTCTTT. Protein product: CASSTPDSTYPEAFF.

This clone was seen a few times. CDR3 nucleotide sequence: TGTGCCAGCAGCTTAGATCCGGCGGGGACCCAGTACTTC. This translates into CASSLDPAGTQYF. V and J are TRBV7-2 and TRBJ2-5; possible D gene TRBD2, 5 bases. Trimming cost V 1 base and J 7 bases, with 10 bases left between them. The CDR3 is 13 amino acids. CDR1 and CDR2 (germline): SGHTA, FQGNSA.

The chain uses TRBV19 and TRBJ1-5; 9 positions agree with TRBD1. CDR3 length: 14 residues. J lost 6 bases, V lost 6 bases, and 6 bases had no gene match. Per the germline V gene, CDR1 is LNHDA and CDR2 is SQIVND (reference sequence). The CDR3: CASRAGTGRQPQHF. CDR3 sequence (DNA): TGTGCCAGTAGGGCCGGGACAGGGCGTCAGCCCCAGCATTTT. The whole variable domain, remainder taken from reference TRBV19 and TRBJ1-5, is DGGITQSPKYLFRKEGQNVTLSCEQNLNHDAMYWYRQDPGQGLRLIYYSQIVNDFQKGDIAEGYSVSREKKESFPLTVTSAQKNPTAFYLCASRAGTGRQPQHFGDGTRLSIL.

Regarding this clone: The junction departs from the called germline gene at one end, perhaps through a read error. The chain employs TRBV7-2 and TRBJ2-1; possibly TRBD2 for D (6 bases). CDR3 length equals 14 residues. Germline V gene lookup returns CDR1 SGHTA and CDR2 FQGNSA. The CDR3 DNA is TGTGCCAGCAGCCTAGCGCTCGGGGTGGATGAGCAGTTCTTC. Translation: CASSLALGVDEQFF. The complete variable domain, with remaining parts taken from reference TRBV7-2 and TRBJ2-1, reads GAGVSQSPSNKVTEKGKDVELRCDPISGHTALYWYRQSLGQGLEFLIYFQGNSAPDKSGLPSDRFSAERTGGSVSTLTIQRTQQEDSAVYLCASSLALGVDEQFFGPGTRLTVL.

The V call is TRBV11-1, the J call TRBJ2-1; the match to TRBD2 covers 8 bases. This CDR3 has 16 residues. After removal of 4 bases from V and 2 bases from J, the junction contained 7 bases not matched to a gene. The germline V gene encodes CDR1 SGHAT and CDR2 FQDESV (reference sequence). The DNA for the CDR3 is TGTGCCAGCAGCTACCGGGACGGGAGGGCCTACAATGAGCAGTTCTTC. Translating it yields CASSYRDGRAYNEQFF.

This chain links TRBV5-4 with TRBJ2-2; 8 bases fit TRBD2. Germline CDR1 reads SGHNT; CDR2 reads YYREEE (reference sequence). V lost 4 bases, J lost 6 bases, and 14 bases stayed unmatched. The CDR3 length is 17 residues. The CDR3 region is CASSRRGGGRKAGELFF. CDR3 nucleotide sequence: TGTGCCAGCAGCCGGAGGGGCGGCGGGAGGAAGGCCGGGGAGCTGTTTTTT.

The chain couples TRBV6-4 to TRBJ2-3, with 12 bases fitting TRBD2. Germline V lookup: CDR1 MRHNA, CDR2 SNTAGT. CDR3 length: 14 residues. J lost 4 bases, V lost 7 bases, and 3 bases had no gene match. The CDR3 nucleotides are TGTGCCAGCAAGACTAGCGGGGGATCAGATACGCAGTATTTT. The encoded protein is CASKTSGGSDTQYF.

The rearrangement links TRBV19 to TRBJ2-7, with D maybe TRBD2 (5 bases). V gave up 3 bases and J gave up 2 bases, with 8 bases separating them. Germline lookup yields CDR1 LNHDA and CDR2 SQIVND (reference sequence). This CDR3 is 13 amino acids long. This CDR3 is CASSMDWAYEQYF. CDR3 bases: TGTGCCAGTAGTATGGACTGGGCCTACGAGCAGTACTTC.

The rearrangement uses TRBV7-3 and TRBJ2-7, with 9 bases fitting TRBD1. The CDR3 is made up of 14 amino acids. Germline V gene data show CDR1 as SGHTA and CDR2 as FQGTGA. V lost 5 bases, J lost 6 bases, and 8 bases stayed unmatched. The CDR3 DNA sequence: TGTGCCAGCAGCCCGACGGGACAGGGTACCGAGCAGTACTTC. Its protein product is CASSPTGQGTEQYF. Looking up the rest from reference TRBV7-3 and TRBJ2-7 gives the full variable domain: GAGVSQTPSNKVTEKGKYVELRCDPISGHTALYWYRQSLGQGPEFLIYFQGTGAADDSGLPNDRFFAVRPEGSVSTLKIQRTERGDSAVYLCASSPTGQGTEQYFGPGTRLTVT.

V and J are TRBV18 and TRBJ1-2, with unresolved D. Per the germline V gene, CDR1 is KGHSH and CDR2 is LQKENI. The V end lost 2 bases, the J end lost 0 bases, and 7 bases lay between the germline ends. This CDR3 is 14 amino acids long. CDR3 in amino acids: CASSPAGANYGYTF. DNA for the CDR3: TGTGCCAGCTCACCAGCGGGAGCTAACTATGGCTACACCTTC.

CDR3 sequence: CASSPGRSSPLHF. The CDR3 bases are TGTGCCAGCAGCCCAGGGAGGTCTTCACCCCTCCACTTT. V usage is TRBV7-9 and J usage is TRBJ1-6; D is possibly TRBD1 (5 bases). The V end lost 5 bases, the J end lost 9 bases, and 11 bases lay between the germline ends. CDR1 is SEHNR and CDR2 is FQNEAQ in the germline V gene (reference sequence). The CDR3 loop spans 13 amino acids.

DNA of the CDR3: TGTGCCAGCAGCTTAGTGGGGCCTTACGAGCAGTACTTC. It specifies CASSLVGPYEQYF. The J gene is TRBJ2-7, the V gene TRBV7-8; TRBD1 might be the D (5 bases). V lost 1 base to trimming and J lost 4 bases, with 8 bases between them. Germline-derived CDR1 and CDR2 are SGHVS and FQNEAQ. CDR3 length: 13 amino acids.

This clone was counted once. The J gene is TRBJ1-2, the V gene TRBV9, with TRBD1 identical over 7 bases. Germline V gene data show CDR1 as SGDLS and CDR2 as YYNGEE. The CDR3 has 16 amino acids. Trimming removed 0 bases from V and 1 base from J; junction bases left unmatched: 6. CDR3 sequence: CASSVDGQAYNYGYTF. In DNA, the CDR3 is TGTGCCAGCAGCGTAGATGGACAGGCGTATAACTATGGCTACACCTTC.

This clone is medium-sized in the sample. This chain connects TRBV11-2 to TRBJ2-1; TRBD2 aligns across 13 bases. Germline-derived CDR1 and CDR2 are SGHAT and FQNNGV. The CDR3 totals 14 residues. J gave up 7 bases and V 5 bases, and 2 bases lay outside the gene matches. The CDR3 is CASSRTSGSNEQFF. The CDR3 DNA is TGTGCCAGCAGCCGGACTAGCGGGAGTAATGAGCAGTTCTTC.

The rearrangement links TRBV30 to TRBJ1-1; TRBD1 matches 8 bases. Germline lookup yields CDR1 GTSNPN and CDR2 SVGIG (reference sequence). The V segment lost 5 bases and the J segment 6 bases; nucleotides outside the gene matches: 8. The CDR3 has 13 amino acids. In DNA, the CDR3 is TGTGCCTGGGCACGGGACAGGAGTTCTGAAGCTTTCTTT. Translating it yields CAWARDRSSEAFF.

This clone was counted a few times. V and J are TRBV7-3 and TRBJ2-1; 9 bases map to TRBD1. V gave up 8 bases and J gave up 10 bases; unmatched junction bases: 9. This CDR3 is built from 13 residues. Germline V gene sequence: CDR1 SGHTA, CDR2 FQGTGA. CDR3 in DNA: TGTGCCAGCTCCCGGACAGGGGAGGGAGAGCAGTTCTTC. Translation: CASSRTGEGEQFF.

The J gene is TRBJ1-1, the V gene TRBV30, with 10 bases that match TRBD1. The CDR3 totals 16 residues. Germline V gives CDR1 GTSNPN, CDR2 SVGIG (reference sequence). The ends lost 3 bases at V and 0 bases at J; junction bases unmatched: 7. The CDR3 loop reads CAWRGTGALMNTEAFF. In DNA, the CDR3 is TGTGCCTGGAGGGGGACAGGGGCCCTTATGAACACTGAAGCTTTCTTT.

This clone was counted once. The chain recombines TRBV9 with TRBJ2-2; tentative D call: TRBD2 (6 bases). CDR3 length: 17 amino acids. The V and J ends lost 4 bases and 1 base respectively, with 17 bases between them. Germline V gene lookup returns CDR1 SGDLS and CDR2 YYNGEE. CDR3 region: CASSLGGGSLNTGELFF. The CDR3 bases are TGTGCCAGCAGCTTGGGGGGTGGGTCCCTGAACACCGGGGAGCTGTTTTTT.